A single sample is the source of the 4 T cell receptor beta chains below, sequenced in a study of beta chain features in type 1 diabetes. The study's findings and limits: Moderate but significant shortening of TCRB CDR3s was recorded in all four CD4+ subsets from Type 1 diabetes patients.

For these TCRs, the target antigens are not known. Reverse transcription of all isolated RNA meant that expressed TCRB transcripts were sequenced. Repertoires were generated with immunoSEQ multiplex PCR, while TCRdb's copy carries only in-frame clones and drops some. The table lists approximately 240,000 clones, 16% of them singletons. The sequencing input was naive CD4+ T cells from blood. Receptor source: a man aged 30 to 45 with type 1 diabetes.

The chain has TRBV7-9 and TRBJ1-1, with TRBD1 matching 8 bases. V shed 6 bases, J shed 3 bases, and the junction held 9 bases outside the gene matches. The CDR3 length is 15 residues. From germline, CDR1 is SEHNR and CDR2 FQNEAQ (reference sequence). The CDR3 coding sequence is TGTGCCAGCAGGAGAGCCGGGACAGGATACACTGAAGCTTTCTTT. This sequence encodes CASRRAGTGYTEAFF.

The CDR3 sequence is CAWTRGLTQYF. CDR3 in DNA: TGTGCCTGGACACGGGGGCTGACCCAGTACTTC. The J gene is TRBJ2-5, the V gene TRBV30; D may be TRBD1 or TRBD2 (6 bases each). The CDR3 covers 11 residues. Deletions cut 4 bases from V and 7 bases from J, with 10 bases between. Germline V CDR1 and CDR2: GTSNPN, SVGIG (reference sequence).

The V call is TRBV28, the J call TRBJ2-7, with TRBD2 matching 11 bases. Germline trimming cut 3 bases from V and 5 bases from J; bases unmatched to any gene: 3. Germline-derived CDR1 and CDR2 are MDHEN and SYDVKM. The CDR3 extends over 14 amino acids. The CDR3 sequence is CASSFLAGGNEQYF. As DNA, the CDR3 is TGTGCCAGCAGTTTCCTAGCGGGAGGTAACGAGCAGTACTTC.

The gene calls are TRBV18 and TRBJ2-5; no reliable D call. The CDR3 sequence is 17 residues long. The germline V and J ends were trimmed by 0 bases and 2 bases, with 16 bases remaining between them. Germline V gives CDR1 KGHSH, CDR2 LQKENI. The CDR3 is CASSPPRNQAQQETQYF. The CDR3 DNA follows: TGTGCCAGCTCACCACCGAGAAATCAGGCTCAGCAAGAGACCCAGTACTTC.